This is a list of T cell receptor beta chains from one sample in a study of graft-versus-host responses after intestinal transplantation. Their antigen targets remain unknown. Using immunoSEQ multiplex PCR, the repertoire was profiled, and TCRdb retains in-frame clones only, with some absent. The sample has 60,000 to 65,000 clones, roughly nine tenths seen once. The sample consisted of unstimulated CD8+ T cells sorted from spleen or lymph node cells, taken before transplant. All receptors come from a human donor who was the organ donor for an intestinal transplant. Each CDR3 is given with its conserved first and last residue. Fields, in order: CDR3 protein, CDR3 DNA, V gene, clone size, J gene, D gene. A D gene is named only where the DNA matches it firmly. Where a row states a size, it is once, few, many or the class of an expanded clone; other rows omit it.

cdr3_aa: CASSLFGGLYGYTF; cdr3_nt: TGCGCCAGCAGCTTGTTCGGGGGGCTATATGGCTACACCTTC; v_call: TRBV5-1; clone_size: .; j_call: TRBJ1-2; d_call: .
cdr3_aa: CASSQRVSYEQYF; cdr3_nt: TGTGCCAGCAGCCAACGGGTCTCCTACGAGCAGTACTTC; v_call: TRBV4-2; clone_size: .; j_call: TRBJ2-7; d_call: .
cdr3_aa: CASSENSYYGYTF; cdr3_nt: TGTGCCAGCAGTGAAAACAGTTACTATGGCTACACCTTC; v_call: TRBV6-1; clone_size: .; j_call: TRBJ1-2; d_call: .
cdr3_aa: CASSGWTLGGELFF; cdr3_nt: TGTGCCAGCAGTGGATGGACTCTCGGCGGGGAGCTGTTTTTT; v_call: TRBV6-5; clone_size: few; j_call: TRBJ2-2; d_call: .
cdr3_aa: CSVGGLGTSGPTSSYEQYF; cdr3_nt: TGCAGCGTTGGGGGGTTAGGGACTAGCGGTCCCACGTCCTCCTACGAGCAGTACTTC; v_call: TRBV29-1; clone_size: .; j_call: TRBJ2-7; d_call: TRBD2
cdr3_aa: CASSVAQTIPNSGMSHEQFF; cdr3_nt: TGTGCCAGCAGCGTAGCTCAGACTATCCCGAACAGCGGTATGTCACATGAGCAGTTCTTC; v_call: TRBV9; clone_size: .; j_call: TRBJ2-1; d_call: .
cdr3_aa: CASSPAGGPYNEQFF; cdr3_nt: TGTGCCAGTAGTCCCGCGGGAGGGCCCTACAATGAGCAGTTCTTC; v_call: TRBV19; clone_size: .; j_call: TRBJ2-1; d_call: TRBD2
cdr3_aa: CAWSPLNSGRGETQYF; cdr3_nt: TGTGCCTGGAGTCCCCTGAATAGCGGGAGGGGAGAGACCCAGTACTTC; v_call: TRBV30; clone_size: .; j_call: TRBJ2-5; d_call: TRBD2
cdr3_aa: CASSLTGNNEQFF; cdr3_nt: TGTGCCAGCAGCTTAACGGGGAACAATGAGCAGTTCTTC; v_call: TRBV7-9; clone_size: .; j_call: TRBJ2-1; d_call: .
cdr3_aa: CASSVTGGGDSNQPQHF; cdr3_nt: TGCGCCAGCAGCGTGACAGGGGGAGGAGATAGCAATCAGCCCCAGCATTTT; v_call: TRBV10-2; clone_size: .; j_call: TRBJ1-5; d_call: TRBD1
cdr3_aa: CASSVTGSTYEQYF; cdr3_nt: TGTGCCAGCAGTGTAACAGGGTCTACCTACGAGCAGTACTTC; v_call: TRBV25-1; clone_size: .; j_call: TRBJ2-7; d_call: .
cdr3_aa: CASRRTGFYGYTF; cdr3_nt: TGTGCCAGTAGGCGGACAGGGTTCTATGGCTACACCTTC; v_call: TRBV19; clone_size: few; j_call: TRBJ1-2; d_call: TRBD1
cdr3_aa: CASHPRGESSYEQYF; cdr3_nt: TGTGCCAGCCACCCCCGGGGGGAGAGCTCCTACGAGCAGTACTTC; v_call: TRBV28; clone_size: .; j_call: TRBJ2-7; d_call: TRBD2
cdr3_aa: CASSPGGFNEQFF; cdr3_nt: TGTGCCAGCAGTCCGGGGGGATTCAATGAGCAGTTCTTC; v_call: TRBV9; clone_size: .; j_call: TRBJ2-1; d_call: TRBD2
cdr3_aa: CASSEVGTRNEQFF; cdr3_nt: TGTGCCAGCAGTGAAGTCGGGACTAGAAATGAGCAGTTCTTC; v_call: TRBV6-1; clone_size: .; j_call: TRBJ2-1; d_call: TRBD2
cdr3_aa: CSVETRLRAGELFF; cdr3_nt: TGCAGCGTGGAAACCCGACTACGCGCGGGGGAGCTGTTTTTT; v_call: TRBV29-1; clone_size: .; j_call: TRBJ2-2; d_call: .
cdr3_aa: CASPSLDSLYNEQFF; cdr3_nt: TGTGCCAGCCCATCGCTGGACAGTCTTTACAATGAGCAGTTCTTC; v_call: TRBV18; clone_size: .; j_call: TRBJ2-1; d_call: .
cdr3_aa: CASSVGSSGNEQFF; cdr3_nt: TGTGCCAGCAGCGTAGGTTCTAGCGGCAATGAGCAGTTCTTC; v_call: TRBV9; clone_size: .; j_call: TRBJ2-1; d_call: TRBD2
cdr3_aa: CASGPDRDTEKLFF; cdr3_nt: TGTGCTAGTGGCCCAGACCGGGACACTGAAAAACTGTTTTTT; v_call: TRBV12-5; clone_size: .; j_call: TRBJ1-4; d_call: .
cdr3_aa: CARCSGTSRQETQYF; cdr3_nt: TGTGCCAGATGCTCCGGGACTAGCAGACAAGAGACCCAGTACTTC; v_call: TRBV5-3; clone_size: few; j_call: TRBJ2-5; d_call: TRBD2
cdr3_aa: CASSASASYNEQFF; cdr3_nt: TGTGCCAGCAGTGCCAGCGCCTCCTACAATGAGCAGTTCTTC; v_call: TRBV27; clone_size: .; j_call: TRBJ2-1; d_call: .
cdr3_aa: CASSPVGATYNEQFF; cdr3_nt: TGTGCCAGCAGCCCAGTCGGAGCCACCTACAATGAGCAGTTCTTC; v_call: TRBV28; clone_size: .; j_call: TRBJ2-1; d_call: .
cdr3_aa: CAISGRETEGTQYF; cdr3_nt: TGTGCCATCAGTGGACGGGAGACGGAAGGTACGCAGTATTTT; v_call: TRBV10-3; clone_size: .; j_call: TRBJ2-3; d_call: .
cdr3_aa: CASSPSGQGSEKLFF; cdr3_nt: TGTGCCAGCAGCCCCTCGGGACAGGGTAGTGAAAAACTGTTTTTT; v_call: TRBV27; clone_size: .; j_call: TRBJ1-4; d_call: TRBD1
cdr3_aa: CASSIDPRSPSYEQYF; cdr3_nt: TGTGCCAGTAGTATAGATCCTAGATCCCCTTCCTACGAGCAGTACTTC; v_call: TRBV19; clone_size: .; j_call: TRBJ2-7; d_call: .
cdr3_aa: CASSFPLVIAVYGYTF; cdr3_nt: TGTGCCAGCAGTTTCCCTCTCGTGATAGCAGTCTATGGCTACACCTTC; v_call: TRBV28; clone_size: .; j_call: TRBJ1-2; d_call: .
cdr3_aa: CASSLAPGQGYEQYF; cdr3_nt: TGTGCCAGCAGCTTAGCGCCGGGACAGGGCTACGAGCAGTACTTC; v_call: TRBV7-9; clone_size: .; j_call: TRBJ2-7; d_call: TRBD1
cdr3_aa: CASSGPPGLADSYNEQFF; cdr3_nt: TGTGCCAGCAGTGGCCCCCCTGGACTAGCGGACTCCTACAATGAGCAGTTCTTC; v_call: TRBV6-4; clone_size: few; j_call: TRBJ2-1; d_call: TRBD2
cdr3_aa: CASSLAGQGPANVLTF; cdr3_nt: TGTGCCAGCAGCTTAGCAGGACAGGGCCCGGCCAACGTCCTGACTTTC; v_call: TRBV7-2; clone_size: .; j_call: TRBJ2-6; d_call: TRBD1
cdr3_aa: CASSLTYEQGRNEQFF; cdr3_nt: TGTGCCAGCAGTTTAACCTACGAACAGGGGAGGAATGAGCAGTTCTTC; v_call: TRBV27; clone_size: .; j_call: TRBJ2-1; d_call: .
cdr3_aa: CASINLQGLAGAHEQFF; cdr3_nt: TGTGCCAGCATTAACTTACAGGGACTAGCGGGAGCCCATGAGCAGTTCTTC; v_call: TRBV27; clone_size: .; j_call: TRBJ2-1; d_call: TRBD2
cdr3_aa: CASSLTADEQYF; cdr3_nt: TGTGCCAGCAGCTTAACCGCGGACGAGCAGTACTTC; v_call: TRBV11-2; clone_size: .; j_call: TRBJ2-7; d_call: .
cdr3_aa: CSVRGAGGYEQYF; cdr3_nt: TGCAGCGTTAGGGGGGCAGGGGGCTACGAGCAGTACTTC; v_call: TRBV29-1; clone_size: .; j_call: TRBJ2-7; d_call: .
cdr3_aa: CASSDLAGAAGELFF; cdr3_nt: TGCGCCAGCAGTGATTTAGCGGGAGCGGCCGGGGAGCTGTTTTTT; v_call: TRBV10-2; clone_size: .; j_call: TRBJ2-2; d_call: TRBD2
cdr3_aa: CASSSLYEQYF; cdr3_nt: TGTGCCAGCAGCTCCTTATACGAGCAGTACTTC; v_call: TRBV7-2; clone_size: .; j_call: TRBJ2-7; d_call: .
cdr3_aa: CASSSHEGREETNEQFF; cdr3_nt: TGTGCCAGCAGCTCGCATGAGGGGCGGGAGGAAACCAATGAGCAGTTCTTC; v_call: TRBV11-3; clone_size: once; j_call: TRBJ2-1; d_call: TRBD2
cdr3_aa: CASSLDGGGNYGYTF; cdr3_nt: TGTGCCAGTAGCCTTGACGGAGGCGGGAACTATGGCTACACCTTC; v_call: TRBV19; clone_size: .; j_call: TRBJ1-2; d_call: .
cdr3_aa: CSVYPPAEVFRETQYF; cdr3_nt: TGCAGCGTCTATCCCCCAGCGGAAGTGTTCAGGGAGACCCAGTACTTC; v_call: TRBV29-1; clone_size: .; j_call: TRBJ2-5; d_call: .
cdr3_aa: CASSPNRGRDGELFF; cdr3_nt: TGTGCCAGCTCACCAAACAGGGGGCGCGACGGGGAGCTGTTTTTT; v_call: TRBV18; clone_size: .; j_call: TRBJ2-2; d_call: TRBD1
cdr3_aa: CASSWASGGGDEQFF; cdr3_nt: TGTGCCAGCAGCTGGGCTAGCGGGGGCGGCGATGAGCAGTTCTTC; v_call: TRBV7-3; clone_size: .; j_call: TRBJ2-1; d_call: TRBD2
cdr3_aa: CASSPGGDTDTEAFF; cdr3_nt: TGTGCCAGCAGCCCTGGGGGGGACACCGACACTGAAGCTTTCTTT; v_call: TRBV6-5; clone_size: .; j_call: TRBJ1-1; d_call: .
cdr3_aa: CASSTTGSAGNTIYF; cdr3_nt: TGTGCCAGCAGCACGACAGGGAGTGCTGGAAACACCATATATTTT; v_call: TRBV7-8; clone_size: .; j_call: TRBJ1-3; d_call: TRBD1
cdr3_aa: CASSWGLANTGELFF; cdr3_nt: TGCGCCAGCAGCTGGGGACTAGCGAACACCGGGGAGCTGTTTTTT; v_call: TRBV5-1; clone_size: .; j_call: TRBJ2-2; d_call: TRBD2
cdr3_aa: CASSERQGWHTEAFF; cdr3_nt: TGTGCCAGCAGCGAGAGACAGGGCTGGCACACTGAAGCTTTCTTT; v_call: TRBV9; clone_size: .; j_call: TRBJ1-1; d_call: TRBD1
cdr3_aa: CASSLSLTAGSSSYEQYF; cdr3_nt: TGTGCCAGCAGTTTATCTTTGACAGCCGGGTCGAGCTCCTACGAGCAGTACTTC; v_call: TRBV28; clone_size: .; j_call: TRBJ2-7; d_call: .
cdr3_aa: CASGTADTGELFF; cdr3_nt: TGTGCCAGCGGCACAGCAGACACCGGGGAGCTGTTTTTT; v_call: TRBV6-4; clone_size: .; j_call: TRBJ2-2; d_call: .
cdr3_aa: CASTQKTGGDMNTEAFF; cdr3_nt: TGCGCCAGCACCCAAAAGACAGGGGGCGACATGAACACTGAAGCTTTCTTT; v_call: TRBV5-1; clone_size: once; j_call: TRBJ1-1; d_call: TRBD1
cdr3_aa: CASSSDSRYEQYF; cdr3_nt: TGTGCCAGCAGCTCTGACAGTCGATACGAGCAGTACTTC; v_call: TRBV7-9; clone_size: .; j_call: TRBJ2-7; d_call: .
cdr3_aa: CASSFVAAGDKDTQYF; cdr3_nt: TGTGCCAGCAGCTTTGTAGCGGCGGGGGATAAAGATACGCAGTATTTT; v_call: TRBV28; clone_size: .; j_call: TRBJ2-3; d_call: TRBD2